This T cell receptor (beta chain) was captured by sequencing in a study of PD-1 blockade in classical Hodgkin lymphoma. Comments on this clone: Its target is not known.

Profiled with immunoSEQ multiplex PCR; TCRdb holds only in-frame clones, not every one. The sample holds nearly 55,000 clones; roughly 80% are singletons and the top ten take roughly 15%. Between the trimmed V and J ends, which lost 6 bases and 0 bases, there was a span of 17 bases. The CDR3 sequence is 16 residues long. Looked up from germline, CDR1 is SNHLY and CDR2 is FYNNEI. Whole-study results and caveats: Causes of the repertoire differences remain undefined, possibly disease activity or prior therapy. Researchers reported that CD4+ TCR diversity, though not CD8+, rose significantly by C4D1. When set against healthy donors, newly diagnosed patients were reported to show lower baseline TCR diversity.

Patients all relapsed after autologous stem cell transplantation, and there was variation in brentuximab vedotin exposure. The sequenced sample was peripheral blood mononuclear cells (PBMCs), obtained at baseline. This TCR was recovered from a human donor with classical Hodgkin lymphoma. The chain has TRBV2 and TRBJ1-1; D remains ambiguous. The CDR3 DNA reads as TGTGCCAGCAGGAATCGGGCAGCAGGATTGAACACTGAAGCTTTCTTT. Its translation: CASRNRAAGLNTEAFF.